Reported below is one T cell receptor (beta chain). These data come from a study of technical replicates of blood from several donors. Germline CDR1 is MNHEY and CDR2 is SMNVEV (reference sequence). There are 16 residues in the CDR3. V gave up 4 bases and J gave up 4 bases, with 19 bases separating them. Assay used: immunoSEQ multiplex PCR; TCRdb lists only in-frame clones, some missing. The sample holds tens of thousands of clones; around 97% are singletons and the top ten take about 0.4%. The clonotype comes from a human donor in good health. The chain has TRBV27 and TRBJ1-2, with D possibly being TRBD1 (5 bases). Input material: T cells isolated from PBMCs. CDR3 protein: CASSYKRQGWSYGYTF. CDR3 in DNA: TGTGCCAGCAGTTATAAAAGGCAGGGATGGAGCTATGGCTACACCTTC.